This T cell receptor beta chain was retrieved from a study of T cells in Graves' hyperthyroidism and ophthalmopathy. Patients aged 18 to 65 had newly diagnosed hyperthyroidism that had lasted under 2 months. The study left out patients who had uncontrolled infection, other autoimmune disease, pregnancy or lactation. Diagnoses rested on clinical symptoms, serum thyroxine and TRAb, thyroid ultrasound and orbital computed tomography. There were TCR beta CDR3 regions amplified from RNA transcripts. The HTBI primer set served for first-round RT-PCR of the TCR CDR3. TCRdb itself ran the multiplex PCR reads through MiXCR, one entry per CDR3 protein. The sample lists approximately 400,000 distinct CDR3 sequences, 15% to 20% seen once, with roughly 3.5% in the top ten. The V gene's germline CDR1 is MNHEY and CDR2 SVGAGI. V dropped 0 bases and J dropped 4; count of bases not matched to a gene: 4. This CDR3 has 16 residues.

The TCR sequence derives from a woman under 30 with Graves' hyperthyroidism. J is TRBJ1-2 and V is TRBV6-5, with TRBD1 matching over 11 bases. Input material: blood. Here the CDR3 DNA reads TGTGCCAGCAGTTACTCCACCGGGACAGGGGGCTATGGCTACACCTTC. This codes for CASSYSTGTGGYGYTF.